This T cell receptor (beta chain) was documented in a study of cytomegalovirus exposure and HLA in healthy donors. Findings and limits, study-wide: HLA alleles showed associations with about 17,000 TCR beta sequences in a later analysis, at a 0.05 false discovery rate.

Turning to this clone: As yet, its antigen is unknown.

Amplification used 60 Vbeta primers and 13 Jbeta primers. Here immunoSEQ multiplex PCR was the method, and the copy in TCRdb shows in-frame clones only, minus some. In the table there are some 190,000 clones, approximately 80% of which are singletons. The clonotype was recovered from a boy aged 2 to 10 in good health and CMV-seronegative. The specimen sequenced was PBMCs.

The CDR3, as DNA: TGTGCCAGCAGTGAAGCGATAGCGGGAGGGCGGGATACGCAGTATTTT. This codes for CASSEAIAGGRDTQYF. V is TRBV6-1 and J is TRBJ2-3; 11 positions agree with TRBD2. The length of the CDR3 is 16 residues. V was clipped by 0 bases and J by 6 bases; unmatched bases: 5. Germline assignment: CDR1 MNHNS and CDR2 SASEGT.